Listed here are 10 T cell receptor beta chains from one sample, sequenced in a study of tumor-infiltrating lymphocytes in oesophageal squamous cell carcinoma. Using its own MiXCR run on the PCR reads, TCRdb lists one record per CDR3 protein. This sample carries about 20,000 distinct CDR3 sequences, approximately 39% of them seen once, and the ten largest clones take 10% to 13%. Sequencing was done on a sample of normal esophageal tissue next to the tumor. The receptors originated from a male donor with esophageal squamous cell carcinoma.

This chain connects TRBV7-9 to TRBJ1-4; D unresolved. Germline V gene lookup returns CDR1 SEHNR and CDR2 FQNEAQ (reference sequence). The CDR3 is 15 residues long. V lost 4 bases, J lost 2 bases, and 11 bases lay in between. Written as DNA, the CDR3 is TGTGCCAGCAGCTCCATGGGGTATACTAATGAAAAACTGTTTTTT. Amino acid sequence: CASSSMGYTNEKLFF.

This clonotype is medium-sized within its sample. The chain couples TRBV6-1 to TRBJ2-3, with 10 bases aligning to TRBD1. This CDR3 is 15 amino acids long. The trim removed 6 bases at V and 2 bases at J, leaving 5 bases unmatched. Germline assignment: CDR1 MNHNS and CDR2 SASEGT. For the CDR3, the DNA is TGTGCCAGCAGCCCGGGACAGGGGAACACAGATACGCAGTATTTT. Translated, it gives CASSPGQGNTDTQYF.

The chain has TRBV7-2 and TRBJ2-3; D remains unclear. CDR3 length equals 14 residues. Trimming removed 2 bases at V and 4 bases at J, with 10 bases between. In germline, CDR1 is SGHTA, CDR2 FQGNSA. The CDR3 sequence is CASSLFFTPDTQYF. CDR3 sequence (DNA): TGTGCCAGCAGCTTATTTTTCACGCCAGATACGCAGTATTTT. Supplemented by reference TRBV7-2 and TRBJ2-3, the full variable domain reads GAGVSQSPSNKVTEKGKDVELRCDPISGHTALYWYRQSLGQGLEFLIYFQGNSAPDKSGLPSDRFSAERTGGSVSTLTIQRTQQEDSAVYLCASSLFFTPDTQYFGPGTRLTVL.

This clonotype was seen only a few times. The chain joins TRBV27 to TRBJ2-3; 9 nucleotides match TRBD2. The germline V gene has CDR1 MNHEY and CDR2 SMNVEV (reference sequence). CDR3 size: 16 residues. V was pared by 5 bases and J by 4 bases, with 10 bases of the junction left unmatched. The chain's CDR3 is CASSPGTSRAADTQYF. The CDR3 DNA follows: TGTGCCAGCAGTCCAGGGACTAGCCGGGCGGCAGATACGCAGTATTTT.

This clonotype was seen a few times. A read error may explain this, as a much larger clone is one base away. The rearrangement links TRBV20-1 to TRBJ2-1, with 8 bases lining up with TRBD1. Judging by the DNA end, TRBJ2-7 fits better; the J call may be wrong. Germline CDR1 and CDR2: DFQATT and SNEGSKA (reference sequence). This CDR3 has 13 residues. The CDR3 nucleotides are TGCAGTGCTAGAGGGACAGGGAACAATGAGCAGTACTTC. This sequence encodes CSARGTGNNEQYF.

This clonotype is deemed medium-sized. The gene calls are TRBV7-9 and TRBJ2-7, with 10 bases identical to TRBD2. Unmatched junction bases numbered 13, after V lost 3 bases and J lost 5 bases. There are 17 residues in the CDR3. The germline gives CDR1 SEHNR, CDR2 FQNEAQ (reference sequence). The CDR3 nucleotides read TGTGCCAGCAGCTTGGTTAGGGCTAGCGGGAGTATCCACGAGCAGTACTTC. Amino acid sequence: CASSLVRASGSIHEQYF.

This clonotype came up many times. V gene TRBV27 combines with J gene TRBJ1-4; D might be TRBD1 (5 bases). The CDR3 covers 17 residues. Germline CDR1 and CDR2: MNHEY and SMNVEV (reference sequence). V lost 5 bases and J lost 3, with 19 bases in between. DNA of the CDR3: TGTGCCAGCAGTCCGGGGGGATGGGGCAGGTCTAATGAAAAACTGTTTTTT. Translating gives CASSPGGWGRSNEKLFF.

This clonotype was detected many times. The chain employs TRBV7-9 and TRBJ2-5, with TRBD2 matching over 7 bases. CDR1 and CDR2 (germline): SEHNR, FQNEAQ (reference sequence). The CDR3 is 14 residues long. Trimming removed 6 bases from V and 2 bases from J; junction bases left unmatched: 6. CDR3 in amino acids: CASRKTSAQETQYF. The CDR3 bases are TGTGCCAGCAGGAAAACTAGCGCTCAAGAGACCCAGTACTTC.

The chain combines TRBV7-8 with TRBJ2-1; 7 positions match TRBD1. TRBJ2-7 matches the DNA end more closely, so the J call is doubtful. The CDR3 sequence is 15 residues long. The V gene's germline CDR1 is SGHVS and CDR2 FQNEAQ. CDR3 sequence: CASSPRTGNSYEQYF. The CDR3 DNA reads TGTGCCAGCAGCCCTAGGACAGGAAATTCCTACGAGCAGTACTTC.

This clonotype is classed as medium-sized. The chain is built from TRBV12-3 or TRBV12-4 and TRBJ2-5; 13 bases are shared with TRBD2. Germline trimming cut 5 bases from V and 1 base from J; bases unmatched to any gene: 4. There are 16 residues in the CDR3. CDR3 DNA sequence: TGTGCCAGCAGTCTGACTAGCGGGGGGCTCCAAGAGACCCAGTACTTC. Translating it yields CASSLTSGGLQETQYF.